The rows below give T cell receptor beta chains drawn from one sample of a study of cytomegalovirus exposure and HLA in healthy donors. The method was immunoSEQ multiplex PCR; TCRdb's version includes in-frame clones alone and lacks a portion of them. The repertoire holds fewer than 200,000 clones, about 80% seen once, with under 0.75% in the top ten. The sample was PBMCs. The receptors here all came from a boy between 10 and 17 years old in good health and CMV-seronegative. Each CDR3 is given with its conserved first and last residue. Each record gives: D gene, V gene, J gene, CDR3 protein. The D gene is left open where the match is weak.

>TRBD1|TRBV7-9|TRBJ2-3
CASSFPGQGTDTQYF
>TRBD1|TRBV10-2|TRBJ2-1
CASQRQGPGEQFF
>.|TRBV29-1|TRBJ2-5
CSVERDLQETQYF
>.|TRBV6-1|TRBJ1-1
CASSESGRHTEAFF
>.|TRBV9|TRBJ1-5
CASSVAVNQPQHF
>TRBD2|TRBV7-3|TRBJ2-3
CASSLSGGGIDTQYF
>TRBD2|TRBV7-9|TRBJ2-1
CASSLGLAGGDEQFF
>TRBD2|TRBV5-1|TRBJ2-3
CASSPISGGPDTQYF
>TRBD1|TRBV9|TRBJ1-4
CASSGNPGGNEKLFF
>TRBD1|TRBV5-1|TRBJ1-2
CASSLGQGAEGYTF
>TRBD1|TRBV4-3|TRBJ1-2
CASSQFNVPGQVYGYTF
>TRBD1|TRBV11-3|TRBJ1-6
CASSPFMWTGETSDSPLHF
>.|TRBV6-4|TRBJ1-2
CASSRAFPGDHHGYTF
>.|TRBV5-1|TRBJ2-2
CASSLVIGTWETGELFF
>TRBD2|TRBV9|TRBJ2-1
CASSVVAGTANEQFF
>TRBD2|TRBV11-3|TRBJ2-5
CASSLGSGMTETQYF
>.|TRBV4-2|TRBJ2-7
CASSQTRKGSYEQYF
>.|TRBV5-1|TRBJ1-1
CASSLVSGNTEAFF
>TRBD2|TRBV4-1|TRBJ2-7
CASSQTSGRQQDEQYF
>.|TRBV29-1|TRBJ1-1
CSVVPLEFGRVEAFF
>TRBD1|TRBV19|TRBJ2-7
CASSPGGQGPTYEQYF
>.|TRBV2|TRBJ1-2
CASMGRMLNGYTF
>.|TRBV21-1|TRBJ1-2
CASSKMGQNYGYTF
>.|TRBV7-8|TRBJ2-7
CASSLVAGPARYEQYF
>TRBD2|TRBV9|TRBJ2-7
CASSVSGAGVLYEQYF
>.|TRBV7-7|TRBJ2-7
CASSLSGTYEQYF
>.|TRBV5-1|TRBJ2-3
CASRGTHESRFTDTQYF
>.|TRBV20-1|TRBJ1-5
CSAGPQHF
>TRBD1|TRBV27|TRBJ2-1
CASSARGPDNEQFF
>TRBD2|TRBV20-1|TRBJ2-7
CSAGLAGEQYF
>.|TRBV2|TRBJ1-1
CASSEDGIDTEAFF